The clone carrying this T cell receptor beta chain was recorded at least ten times. Its cognate antigen is unknown. The germline V gene has CDR1 SGHTA and CDR2 FQGNSA. The V and J ends lost 3 bases and 3 bases, in that order; junction bases with no gene match: 1. This CDR3 is built from 13 residues. Constant-region reverse primers amplified full-length variable regions, followed by semi-nested Nested Universal Primer A PCR. TCRdb re-called the 5' RACE reads with MiXCR, one entry per CDR3 protein. The table has 34,000 or so distinct CDR3 sequences, 25% to 30% seen once. Whole-study findings and limits: Tumor memory CD4+ T cell TCR gene usage clustered with blood and lymph node memory CD4+ cells and lymph node naive CD4+ cells. Larger-cohort validation covered only one TCR beta V-J rearrangement. Tumor-infiltrating Treg TCR alpha and beta sequences overlapped most with tumor naive CD4+ T cells, then blood naive.

Treg sorting used a CD4+CD25+CD127-/low gate. Sequences were obtained from tumor-infiltrating Tregs sorted from the breast tumor. The TCR originated in a female donor with breast cancer. The genes are TRBV7-2 and TRBJ2-7; 8 nucleotides align to TRBD1. CDR3 bases: TGTGCCAGCAGCTTCGACAGGGGCTACGAGCAGTACTTC. It is translated as CASSFDRGYEQYF. The complete variable domain, with remaining parts taken from reference TRBV7-2 and TRBJ2-7, reads GAGVSQSPSNKVTEKGKDVELRCDPISGHTALYWYRQSLGQGLEFLIYFQGNSAPDKSGLPSDRFSAERTGGSVSTLTIQRTQQEDSAVYLCASSFDRGYEQYFGPGTRLTVT.